Listed here is a single T cell receptor (beta chain). Antigen unknown. Time point defined: patch test 2, 6 weeks after DPC sensitization. Treatment indicated: therapeutic diphenylcyclopropenone sensitization with weekly scalp DPC. Blood collection took place prior to placing each patch test. This record belongs to a study of human T cells and chemical hapten exposure. Study in general: The sensitizing agent was 2% DPC, placed on around 2 cm by around 2 cm of upper inner arm skin. Doses of diphenylcyclopropenone went to the patients' scalps weekly throughout the roughly 25-week study.

The study's findings and limits: PT1 expanded TCR counts correlated positively with patch test score.

In TCRdb, the RACE reads were re-called with MiXCR into one record per CDR3 protein. The sample carries more than 90,000 distinct CDR3 sequences, roughly 11% recorded once. Per the germline V gene, CDR1 is SGHTA and CDR2 is FQGNSA. V was clipped by 2 bases and J by 4 bases, with 8 bases between them. This CDR3 region has 13 residues. The rearrangement joins TRBV7-2 to TRBJ2-5; D call uncertain. The sequence was obtained from a woman aged 40 to 50 with alopecia areata. Some clones in this sample may be carry-over from other donors' samples. Here the sequenced sample was whole blood, taken in connection with sensitization to the hapten diphenylcyclopropenone (DPC). The CDR3 DNA follows: TGTGCCAGCAGCTTAACGGGCCCAGAGACCCAGTACTTC. Translation: CASSLTGPETQYF. Together with reference TRBV7-2 and TRBJ2-5, the CDR3 gives the full variable domain: GAGVSQSPSNKVTEKGKDVELRCDPISGHTALYWYRQSLGQGLEFLIYFQGNSAPDKSGLPSDRFSAERTGGSVSTLTIQRTQQEDSAVYLCASSLTGPETQYFGPGTRLLVL.